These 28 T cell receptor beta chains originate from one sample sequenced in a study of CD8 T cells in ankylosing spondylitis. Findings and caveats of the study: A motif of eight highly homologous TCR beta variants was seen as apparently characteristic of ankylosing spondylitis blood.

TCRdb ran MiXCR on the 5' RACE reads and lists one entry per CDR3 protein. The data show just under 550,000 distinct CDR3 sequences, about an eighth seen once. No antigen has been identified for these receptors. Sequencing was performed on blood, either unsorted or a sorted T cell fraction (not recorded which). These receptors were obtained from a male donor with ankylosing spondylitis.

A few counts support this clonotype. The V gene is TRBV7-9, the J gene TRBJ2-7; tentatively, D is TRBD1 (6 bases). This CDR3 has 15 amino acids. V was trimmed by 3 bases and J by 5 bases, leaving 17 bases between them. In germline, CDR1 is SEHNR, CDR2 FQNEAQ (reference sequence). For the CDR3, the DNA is TGTGCCAGCAGCTTCTATTCACAGGGATCCCACGAGCAGTACTTC. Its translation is CASSFYSQGSHEQYF.

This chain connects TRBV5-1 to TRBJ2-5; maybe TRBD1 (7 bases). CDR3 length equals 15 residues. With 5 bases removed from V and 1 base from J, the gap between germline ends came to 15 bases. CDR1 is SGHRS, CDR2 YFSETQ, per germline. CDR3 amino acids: CASRIAGGSQETQYF. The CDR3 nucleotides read TGCGCCAGCAGAATTGCAGGGGGGTCCCAAGAGACCCAGTACTTC.

CDR3 in amino acids: CASTSGGTYEQYF. The CDR3 nucleotides are TGTGCCAGCACCTCGGGGGGAACCTACGAGCAGTACTTC. This sequence joins TRBV28 and TRBJ2-7; TRBD2 agrees at 7 bases. The V gene's germline CDR1 is MDHEN and CDR2 SYDVKM. The CDR3 has 13 amino acids. Unmatched junction bases numbered 5, after V lost 7 bases and J lost 2 bases.

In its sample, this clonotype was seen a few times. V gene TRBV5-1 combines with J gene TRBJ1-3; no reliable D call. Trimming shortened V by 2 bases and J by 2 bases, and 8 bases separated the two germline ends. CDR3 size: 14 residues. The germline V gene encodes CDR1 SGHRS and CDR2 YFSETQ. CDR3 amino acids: CASSFRETGNTIYF. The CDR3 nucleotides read TGCGCCAGCAGCTTTCGGGAGACTGGAAACACCATATATTTT.

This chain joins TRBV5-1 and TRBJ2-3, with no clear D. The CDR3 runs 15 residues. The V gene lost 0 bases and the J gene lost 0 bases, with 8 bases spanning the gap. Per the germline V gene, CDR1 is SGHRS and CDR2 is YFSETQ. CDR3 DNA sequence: TGCGCCAGCAGCTTGGCGGACCTTAGCACAGATACGCAGTATTTT. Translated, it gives CASSLADLSTDTQYF.

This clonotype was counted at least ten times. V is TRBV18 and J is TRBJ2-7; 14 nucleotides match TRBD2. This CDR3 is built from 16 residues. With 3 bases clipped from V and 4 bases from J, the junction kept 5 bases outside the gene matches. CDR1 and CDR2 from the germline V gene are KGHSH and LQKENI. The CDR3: CASSPGLAGVGYEQYF. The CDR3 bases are TGTGCCAGCTCACCGGGACTAGCGGGAGTAGGGTACGAGCAGTACTTC.

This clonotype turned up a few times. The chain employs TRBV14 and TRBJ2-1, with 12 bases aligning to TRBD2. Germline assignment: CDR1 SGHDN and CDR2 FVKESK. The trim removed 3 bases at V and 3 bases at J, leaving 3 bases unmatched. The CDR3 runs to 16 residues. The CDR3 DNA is TGTGCCAGCAGCCAGGGACTAGCGGGTGACTACAATGAGCAGTTCTTC. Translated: CASSQGLAGDYNEQFF.

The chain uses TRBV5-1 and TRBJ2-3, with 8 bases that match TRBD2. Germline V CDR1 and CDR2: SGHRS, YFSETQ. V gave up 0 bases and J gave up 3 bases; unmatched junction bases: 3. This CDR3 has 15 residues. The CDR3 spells CASSLEVAGTDTQYF. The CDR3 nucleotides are TGCGCCAGCAGCTTGGAGGTAGCGGGAACAGATACGCAGTATTTT.

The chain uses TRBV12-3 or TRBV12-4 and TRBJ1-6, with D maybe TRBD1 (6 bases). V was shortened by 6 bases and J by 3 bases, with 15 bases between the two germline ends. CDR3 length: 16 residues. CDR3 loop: CASRSQGRDYNSPLHF. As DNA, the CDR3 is TGTGCCAGCAGGTCTCAGGGGCGGGACTATAATTCACCCCTCCACTTT.

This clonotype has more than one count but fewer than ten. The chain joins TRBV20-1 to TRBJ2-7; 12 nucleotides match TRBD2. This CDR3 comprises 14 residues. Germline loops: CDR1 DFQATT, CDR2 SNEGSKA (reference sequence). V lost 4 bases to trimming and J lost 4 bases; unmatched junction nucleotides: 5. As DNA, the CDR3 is TGCAGTGCTACTAGCGGGAGGGCCGGGTACGAGCAGTACTTC. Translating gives CSATSGRAGYEQYF.

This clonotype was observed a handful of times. The DNA for the CDR3 is TGCGCCAGCAGCCCCCGGGGGCCTGAGCAGTTCTTC. Amino acids: CASSPRGPEQFF. J is TRBJ2-1 and V is TRBV5-1; either TRBD1 or TRBD2 may fit D (6 bases each). There are 12 residues in the CDR3. Per the germline V gene, CDR1 is SGHRS and CDR2 is YFSETQ. Trimming took off 4 bases at V and 9 bases at J, with 11 bases between the two ends.

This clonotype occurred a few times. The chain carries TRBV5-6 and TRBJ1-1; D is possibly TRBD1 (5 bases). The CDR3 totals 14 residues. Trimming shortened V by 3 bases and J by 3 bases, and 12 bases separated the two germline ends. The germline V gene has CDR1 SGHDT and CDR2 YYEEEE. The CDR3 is CASSWGPSDTEAFF. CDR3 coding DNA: TGTGCCAGCAGCTGGGGCCCCTCCGACACTGAAGCTTTCTTT.

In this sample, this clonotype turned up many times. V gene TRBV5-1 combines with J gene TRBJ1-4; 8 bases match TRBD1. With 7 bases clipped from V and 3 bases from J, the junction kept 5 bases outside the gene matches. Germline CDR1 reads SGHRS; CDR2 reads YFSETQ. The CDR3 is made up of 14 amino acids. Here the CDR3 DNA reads TGCGCCAGCGGAGGACAGGGACCTAATGAAAAACTGTTTTTT. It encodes CASGGQGPNEKLFF. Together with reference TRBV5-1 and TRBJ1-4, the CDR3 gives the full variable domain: KAGVTQTPRYLIKTRGQQVTLSCSPISGHRSVSWYQQTPGQGLQFLFEYFSETQRNKGNFPGRFSGRQFSNSRSEMNVSTLELGDSALYLCASGGQGPNEKLFFGSGTQLSVL.

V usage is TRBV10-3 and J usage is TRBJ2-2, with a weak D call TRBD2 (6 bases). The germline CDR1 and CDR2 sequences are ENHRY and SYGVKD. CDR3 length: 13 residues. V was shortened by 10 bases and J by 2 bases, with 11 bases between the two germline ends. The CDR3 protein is CATSGANTGELFF. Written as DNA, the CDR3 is TGTGCCACCTCGGGAGCAAACACCGGGGAGCTGTTTTTT.

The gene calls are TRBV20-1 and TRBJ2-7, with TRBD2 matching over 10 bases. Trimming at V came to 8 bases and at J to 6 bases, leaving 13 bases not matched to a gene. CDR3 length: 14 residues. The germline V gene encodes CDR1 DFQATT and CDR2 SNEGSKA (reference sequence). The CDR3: CSPGLAGAGLEQYF. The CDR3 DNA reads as TGCAGTCCTGGCCTAGCGGGAGCTGGTCTCGAGCAGTACTTC.

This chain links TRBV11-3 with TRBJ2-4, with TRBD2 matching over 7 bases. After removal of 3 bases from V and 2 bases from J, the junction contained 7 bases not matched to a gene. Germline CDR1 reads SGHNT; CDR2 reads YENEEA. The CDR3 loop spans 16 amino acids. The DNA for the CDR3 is TGTGCCAGCAGCTTCACAGCGGGACGTTCCAAAAACATTCAGTACTTC. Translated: CASSFTAGRSKNIQYF. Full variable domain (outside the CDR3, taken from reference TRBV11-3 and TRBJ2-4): EAGVVQSPRYKIIEKKQPVAFWCNPISGHNTLYWYLQNLGQGPELLIRYENEEAVDDSQLPKDRFSAERLKGVDSTLKIQPAELGDSAVYLCASSFTAGRSKNIQYFGAGTRLSVL.

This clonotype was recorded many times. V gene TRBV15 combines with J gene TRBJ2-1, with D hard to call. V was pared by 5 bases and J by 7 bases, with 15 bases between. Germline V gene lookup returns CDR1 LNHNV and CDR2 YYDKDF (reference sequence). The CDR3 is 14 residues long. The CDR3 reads CATSPPGPANEQFF. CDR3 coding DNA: TGTGCCACCAGCCCCCCCGGCCCAGCTAATGAGCAGTTCTTC. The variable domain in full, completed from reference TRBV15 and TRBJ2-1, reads DAMVIQNPRYQVTQFGKPVTLSCSQTLNHNVMYWYQQKSSQAPKLLFHYYDKDFNNEADTPDNFQSRRPNTSFCFLDIRSPGLGDTAMYLCATSPPGPANEQFFGPGTRLTVL.

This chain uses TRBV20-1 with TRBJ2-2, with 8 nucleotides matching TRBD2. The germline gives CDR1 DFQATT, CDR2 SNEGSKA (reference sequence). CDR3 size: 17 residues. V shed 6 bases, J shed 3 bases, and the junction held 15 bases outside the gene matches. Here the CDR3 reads CSASHSGASRDTGELFF. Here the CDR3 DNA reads TGCAGTGCCAGTCATAGCGGGGCGAGCCGCGACACCGGGGAGCTGTTTTTT.

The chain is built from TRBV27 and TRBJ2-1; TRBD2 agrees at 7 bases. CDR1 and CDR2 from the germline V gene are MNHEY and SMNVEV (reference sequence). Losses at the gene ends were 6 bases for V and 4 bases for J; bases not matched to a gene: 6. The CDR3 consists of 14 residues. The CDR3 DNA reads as TGTGCCAGCAGCCCCGGGACTATATACAATGAGCAGTTCTTC. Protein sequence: CASSPGTIYNEQFF.

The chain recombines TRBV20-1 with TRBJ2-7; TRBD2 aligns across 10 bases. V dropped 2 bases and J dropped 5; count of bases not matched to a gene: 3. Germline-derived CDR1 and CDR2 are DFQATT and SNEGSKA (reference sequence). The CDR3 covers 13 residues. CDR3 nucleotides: TGCAGTGCTAGAACTAGCGGGATGCACGAGCAGTACTTC. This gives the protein CSARTSGMHEQYF.

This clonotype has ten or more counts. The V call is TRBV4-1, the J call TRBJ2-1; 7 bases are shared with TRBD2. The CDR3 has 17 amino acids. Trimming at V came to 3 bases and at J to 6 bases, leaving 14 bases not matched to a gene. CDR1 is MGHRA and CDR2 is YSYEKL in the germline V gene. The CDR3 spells CASSQGIALAKGNEQFF. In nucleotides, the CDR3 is TGCGCCAGCAGCCAGGGTATCGCACTAGCGAAGGGCAATGAGCAGTTCTTC.

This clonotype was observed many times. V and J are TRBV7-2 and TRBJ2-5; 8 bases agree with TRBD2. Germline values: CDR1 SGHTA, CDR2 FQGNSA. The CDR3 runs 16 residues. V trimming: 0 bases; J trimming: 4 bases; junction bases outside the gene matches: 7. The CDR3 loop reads CASSLAGRAGVETQYF. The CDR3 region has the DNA TGTGCCAGCAGCTTAGCCGGGCGAGCGGGAGTAGAGACCCAGTACTTC.

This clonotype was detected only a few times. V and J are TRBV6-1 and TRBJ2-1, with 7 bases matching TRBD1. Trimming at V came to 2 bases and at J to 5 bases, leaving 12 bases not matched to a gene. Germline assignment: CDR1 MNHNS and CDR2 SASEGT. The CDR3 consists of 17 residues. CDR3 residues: CASSEQLPGQWDNEQFF. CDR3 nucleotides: TGTGCCAGCAGTGAACAACTCCCGGGACAGTGGGACAATGAGCAGTTCTTC.

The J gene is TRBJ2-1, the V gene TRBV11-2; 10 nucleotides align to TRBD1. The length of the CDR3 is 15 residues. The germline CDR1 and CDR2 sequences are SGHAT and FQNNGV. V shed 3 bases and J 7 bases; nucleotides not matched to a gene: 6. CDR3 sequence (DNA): TGTGCCAGCAGCTTTGACAGGGGGCACAGAAATGAGCAGTTCTTC. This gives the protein CASSFDRGHRNEQFF. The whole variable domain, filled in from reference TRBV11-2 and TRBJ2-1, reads EAGVAQSPRYKIIEKRQSVAFWCNPISGHATLYWYQQILGQGPKLLIQFQNNGVVDDSQLPKDRFSAERLKGVDSTLKIQPAKLEDSAVYLCASSFDRGHRNEQFFGPGTRLTVL.

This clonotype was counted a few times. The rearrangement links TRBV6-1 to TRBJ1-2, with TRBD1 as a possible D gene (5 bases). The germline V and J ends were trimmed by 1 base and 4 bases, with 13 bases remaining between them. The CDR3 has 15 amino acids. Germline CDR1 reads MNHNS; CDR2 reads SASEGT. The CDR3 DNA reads TGTGCCAGCAGTGAAGGGGGCCGGGACGGCTATGGCTACACCTTC. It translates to CASSEGGRDGYGYTF.

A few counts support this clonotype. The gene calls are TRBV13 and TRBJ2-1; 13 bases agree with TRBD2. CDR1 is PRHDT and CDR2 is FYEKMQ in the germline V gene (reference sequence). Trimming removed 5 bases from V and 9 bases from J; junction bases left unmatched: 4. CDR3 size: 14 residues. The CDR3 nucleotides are TGTGCCAGCAGCCCGAGGACTAGCGGGAGTGAGCAGTTCTTC. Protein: CASSPRTSGSEQFF.

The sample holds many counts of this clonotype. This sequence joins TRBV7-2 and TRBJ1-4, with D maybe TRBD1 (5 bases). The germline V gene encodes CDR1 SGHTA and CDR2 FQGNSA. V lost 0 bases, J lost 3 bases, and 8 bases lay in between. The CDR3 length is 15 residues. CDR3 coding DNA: TGTGCCAGCAGCTTAGCCGGGGCGGCTAATGAAAAACTGTTTTTT. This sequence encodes CASSLAGAANEKLFF.

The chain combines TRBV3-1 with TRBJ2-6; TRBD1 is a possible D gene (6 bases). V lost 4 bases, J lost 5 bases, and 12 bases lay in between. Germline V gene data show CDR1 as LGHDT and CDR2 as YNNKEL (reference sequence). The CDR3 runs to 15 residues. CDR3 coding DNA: TGTGCCAGCAGCCCCAACAGGGATAGGGCCAACGTCCTGACTTTC. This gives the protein CASSPNRDRANVLTF.